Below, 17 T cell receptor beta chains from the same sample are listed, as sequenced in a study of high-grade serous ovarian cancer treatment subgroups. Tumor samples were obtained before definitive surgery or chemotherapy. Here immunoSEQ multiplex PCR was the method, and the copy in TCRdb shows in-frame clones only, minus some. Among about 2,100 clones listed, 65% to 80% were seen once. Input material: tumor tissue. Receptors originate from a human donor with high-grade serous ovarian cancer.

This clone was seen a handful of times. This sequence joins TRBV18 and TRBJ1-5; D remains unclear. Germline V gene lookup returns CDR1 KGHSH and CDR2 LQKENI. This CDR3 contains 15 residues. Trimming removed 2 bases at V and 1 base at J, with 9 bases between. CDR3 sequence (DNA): TGTGCCAGCTCACCATCGGGCCCGAGCAATCAGCCCCAGCATTTT. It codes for CASSPSGPSNQPQHF.

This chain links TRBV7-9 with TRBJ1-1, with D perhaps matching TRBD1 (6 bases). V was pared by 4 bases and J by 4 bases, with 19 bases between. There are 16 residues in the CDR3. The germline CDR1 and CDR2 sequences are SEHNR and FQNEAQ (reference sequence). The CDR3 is CASSSAWGTGFTEAFF. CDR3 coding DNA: TGTGCCAGCAGCTCCGCTTGGGGAACAGGGTTCACTGAAGCTTTCTTT.

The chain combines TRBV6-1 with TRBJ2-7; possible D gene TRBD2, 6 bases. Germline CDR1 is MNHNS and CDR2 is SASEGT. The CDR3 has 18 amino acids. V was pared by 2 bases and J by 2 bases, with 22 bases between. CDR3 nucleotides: TGTGCCAGCAGTGAAAGGGCCCGGGGGTTCTACCTAGCCTACGAGCAGTACTTC. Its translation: CASSERARGFYLAYEQYF.

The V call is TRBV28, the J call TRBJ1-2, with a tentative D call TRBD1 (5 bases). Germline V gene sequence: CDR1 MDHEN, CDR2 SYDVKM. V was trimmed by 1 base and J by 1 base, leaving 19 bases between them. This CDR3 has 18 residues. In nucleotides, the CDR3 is TGTGCCAGCAGTTTATCTCCGTGGGTTTGGGGGGGTAACTATGGCTACACCTTC. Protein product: CASSLSPWVWGGNYGYTF.

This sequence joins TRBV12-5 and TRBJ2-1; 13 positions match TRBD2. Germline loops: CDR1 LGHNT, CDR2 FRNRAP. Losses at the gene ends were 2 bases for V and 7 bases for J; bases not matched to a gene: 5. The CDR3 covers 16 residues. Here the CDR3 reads CASGLNGLAGDNEQFF. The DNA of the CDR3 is TGTGCTAGTGGTTTGAACGGACTAGCGGGAGATAATGAGCAGTTCTTC.

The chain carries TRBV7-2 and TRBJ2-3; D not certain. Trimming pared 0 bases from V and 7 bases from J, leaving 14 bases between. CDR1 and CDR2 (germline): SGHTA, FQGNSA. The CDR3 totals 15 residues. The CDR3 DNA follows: TGTGCCAGCAGCTTAGCTATGGGTCCCCAGAATACGCAGTATTTT. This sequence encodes CASSLAMGPQNTQYF.

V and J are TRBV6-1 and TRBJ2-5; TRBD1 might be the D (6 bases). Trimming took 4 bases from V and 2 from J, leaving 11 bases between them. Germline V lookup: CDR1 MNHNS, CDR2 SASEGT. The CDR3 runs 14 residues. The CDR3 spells CASSGSRGQETQYF. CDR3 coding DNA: TGTGCCAGCAGTGGGTCCAGGGGACAAGAGACCCAGTACTTC.

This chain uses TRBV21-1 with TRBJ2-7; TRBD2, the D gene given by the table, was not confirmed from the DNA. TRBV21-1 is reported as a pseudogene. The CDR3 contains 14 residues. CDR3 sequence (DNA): TGTGCCAGCAGCTGCCTACTAGTCCGGTACGAGCAGTACTTC. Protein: CASSCLLVRYEQYF.

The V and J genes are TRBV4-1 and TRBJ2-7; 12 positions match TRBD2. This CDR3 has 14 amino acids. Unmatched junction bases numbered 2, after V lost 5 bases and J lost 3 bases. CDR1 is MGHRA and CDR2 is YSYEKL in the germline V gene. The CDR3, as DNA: TGCGCCAGCAGCTGGACTAGCGGGGACTACGAGCAGTACTTC. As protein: CASSWTSGDYEQYF.

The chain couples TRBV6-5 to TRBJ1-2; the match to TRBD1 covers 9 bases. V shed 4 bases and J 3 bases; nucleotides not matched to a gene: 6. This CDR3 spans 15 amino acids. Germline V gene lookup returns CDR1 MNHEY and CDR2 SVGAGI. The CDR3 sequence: CASSSPGQGYYGYTF. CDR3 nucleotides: TGTGCCAGCAGTTCTCCGGGACAGGGCTACTATGGCTACACCTTC.

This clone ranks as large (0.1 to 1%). CDR3 sequence (DNA): TGTGCCAGTAGTATAAGAGAGGTCCCCCAGCATTTT. Its translation is CASSIREVPQHF. The chain recombines TRBV19 with TRBJ1-5; D is unclear. CDR3 length: 12 residues. The V end lost 2 bases, the J end lost 10 bases, and 9 bases lay between the germline ends. The germline gives CDR1 LNHDA, CDR2 SQIVND (reference sequence).

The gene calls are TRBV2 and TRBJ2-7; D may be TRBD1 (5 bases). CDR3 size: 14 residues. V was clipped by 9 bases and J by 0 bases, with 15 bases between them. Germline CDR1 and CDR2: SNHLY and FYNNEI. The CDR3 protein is CASADSSGSYEQYF. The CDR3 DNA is TGTGCCAGTGCCGACAGTTCAGGCTCCTACGAGCAGTACTTC.

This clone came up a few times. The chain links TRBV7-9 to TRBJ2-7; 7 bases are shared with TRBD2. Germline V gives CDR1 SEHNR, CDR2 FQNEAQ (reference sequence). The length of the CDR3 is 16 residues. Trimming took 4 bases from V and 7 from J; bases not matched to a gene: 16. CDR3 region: CASSYPWAGEEEEQYF. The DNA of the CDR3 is TGTGCCAGCAGCTACCCCTGGGCGGGGGAGGAGGAAGAGCAGTACTTC.

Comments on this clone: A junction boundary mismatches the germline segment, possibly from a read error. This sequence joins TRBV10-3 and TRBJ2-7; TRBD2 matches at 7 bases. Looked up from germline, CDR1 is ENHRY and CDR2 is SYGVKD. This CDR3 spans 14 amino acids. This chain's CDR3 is CASSSGGSVYEQYF. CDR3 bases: TGTGCCAGCAGTTCGGGCGGGAGCGTCTACGAGCAGTACTTC.

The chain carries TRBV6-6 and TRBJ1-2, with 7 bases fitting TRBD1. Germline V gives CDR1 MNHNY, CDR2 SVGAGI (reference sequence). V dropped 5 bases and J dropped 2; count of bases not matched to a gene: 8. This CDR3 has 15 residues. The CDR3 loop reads CASSPETGTNYGYTF. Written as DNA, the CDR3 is TGTGCCAGCAGTCCGGAGACAGGGACGAACTATGGCTACACCTTC.

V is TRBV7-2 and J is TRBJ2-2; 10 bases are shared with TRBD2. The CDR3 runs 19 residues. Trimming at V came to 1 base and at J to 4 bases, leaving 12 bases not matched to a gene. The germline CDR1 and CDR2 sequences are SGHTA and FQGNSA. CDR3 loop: CASSLDRAGGPLGTGELFF. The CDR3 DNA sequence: TGTGCCAGCAGCTTAGATCGAGCGGGGGGGCCCCTGGGCACCGGGGAGCTGTTTTTT.

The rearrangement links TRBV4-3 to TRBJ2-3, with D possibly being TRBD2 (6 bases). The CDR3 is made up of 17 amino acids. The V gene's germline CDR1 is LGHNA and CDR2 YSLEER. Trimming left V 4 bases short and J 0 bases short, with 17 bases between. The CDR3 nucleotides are TGCGCCAGCAGCCCCTCCGGGGGTAGCGGTAGCACAGATACGCAGTATTTT. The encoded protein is CASSPSGGSGSTDTQYF.